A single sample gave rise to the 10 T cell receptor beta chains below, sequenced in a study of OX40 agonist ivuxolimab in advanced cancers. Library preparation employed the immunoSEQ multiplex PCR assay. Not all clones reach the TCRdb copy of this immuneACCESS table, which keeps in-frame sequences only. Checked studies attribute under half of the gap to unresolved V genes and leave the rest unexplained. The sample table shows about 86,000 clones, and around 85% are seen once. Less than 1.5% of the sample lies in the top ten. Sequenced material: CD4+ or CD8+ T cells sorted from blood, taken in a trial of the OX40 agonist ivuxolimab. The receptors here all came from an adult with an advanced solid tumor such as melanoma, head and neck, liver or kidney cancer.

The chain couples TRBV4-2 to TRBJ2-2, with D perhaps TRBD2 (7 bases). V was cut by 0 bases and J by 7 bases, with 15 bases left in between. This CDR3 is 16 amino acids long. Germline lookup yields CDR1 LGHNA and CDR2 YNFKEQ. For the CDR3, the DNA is TGTGCCAGCAGCCAAGAAAAGGGGGGGGCCAACGGGGAGCTGTTTTTT. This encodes CASSQEKGGANGELFF.

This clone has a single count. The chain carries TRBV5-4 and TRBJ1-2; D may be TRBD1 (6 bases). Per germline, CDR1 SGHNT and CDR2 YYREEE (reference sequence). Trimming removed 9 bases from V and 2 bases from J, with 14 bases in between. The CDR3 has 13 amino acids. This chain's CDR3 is CATGAGSNYGYTF. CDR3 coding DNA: TGTGCCACAGGGGCAGGGTCAAACTATGGCTACACCTTC.

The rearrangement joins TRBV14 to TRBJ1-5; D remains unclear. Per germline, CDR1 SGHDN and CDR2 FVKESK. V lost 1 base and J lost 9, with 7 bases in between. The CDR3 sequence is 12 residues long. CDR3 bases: TGTGCCAGCAGCCAAGGGGAGGGGCCCCAGCATTTT. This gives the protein CASSQGEGPQHF. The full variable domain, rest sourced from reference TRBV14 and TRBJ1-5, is EAGVTQFPSHSVIEKGQTVTLRCDPISGHDNLYWYRRVMGKEIKFLLHFVKESKQDESGMPNNRFLAERTGGTYSTLKVQPAELEDSGVYFCASSQGEGPQHFGDGTRLSIL.

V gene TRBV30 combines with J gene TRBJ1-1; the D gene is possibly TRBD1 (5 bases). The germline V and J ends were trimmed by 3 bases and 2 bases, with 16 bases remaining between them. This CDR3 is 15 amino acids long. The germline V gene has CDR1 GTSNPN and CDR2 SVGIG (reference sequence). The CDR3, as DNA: TGTGCCTGGAGACGGGGCGGGTGGGGAAACACTGAAGCTTTCTTT. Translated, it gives CAWRRGGWGNTEAFF.

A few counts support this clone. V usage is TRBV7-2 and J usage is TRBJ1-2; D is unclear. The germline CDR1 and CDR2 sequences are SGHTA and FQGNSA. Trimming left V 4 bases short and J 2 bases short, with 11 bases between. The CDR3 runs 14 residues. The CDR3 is CASSSRSANYGYTF. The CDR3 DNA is TGTGCCAGCAGCTCCAGGAGTGCGAACTATGGCTACACCTTC.

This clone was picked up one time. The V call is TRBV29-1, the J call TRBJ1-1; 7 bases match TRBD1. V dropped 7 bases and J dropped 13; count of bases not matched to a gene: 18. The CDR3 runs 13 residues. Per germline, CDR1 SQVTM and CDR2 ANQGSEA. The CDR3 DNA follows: TGCAGCGCTGGGGGCGGGACAGTCGTTCAAGGTTTCTTT. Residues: CSAGGGTVVQGFF.

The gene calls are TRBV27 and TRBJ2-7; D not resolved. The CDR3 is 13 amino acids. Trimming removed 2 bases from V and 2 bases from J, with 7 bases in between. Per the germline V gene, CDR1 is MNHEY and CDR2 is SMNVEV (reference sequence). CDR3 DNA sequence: TGTGCCAGCAGTTTAGACGGACCCTACGAGCAGTACTTC. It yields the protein CASSLDGPYEQYF.

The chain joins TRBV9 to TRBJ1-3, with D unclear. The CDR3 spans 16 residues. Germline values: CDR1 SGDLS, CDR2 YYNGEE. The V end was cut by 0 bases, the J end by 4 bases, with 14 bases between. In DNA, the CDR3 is TGTGCCAGCAGCGTAGACACAAGAGGCTGGGGAAACACCATATATTTT. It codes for CASSVDTRGWGNTIYF.

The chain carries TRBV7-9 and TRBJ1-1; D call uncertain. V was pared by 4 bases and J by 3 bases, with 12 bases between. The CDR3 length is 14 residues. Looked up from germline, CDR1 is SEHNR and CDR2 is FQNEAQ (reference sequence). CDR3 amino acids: CASSSSGGDTEAFF. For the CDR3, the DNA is TGTGCCAGCAGCTCCTCAGGCGGGGACACTGAAGCTTTCTTT.

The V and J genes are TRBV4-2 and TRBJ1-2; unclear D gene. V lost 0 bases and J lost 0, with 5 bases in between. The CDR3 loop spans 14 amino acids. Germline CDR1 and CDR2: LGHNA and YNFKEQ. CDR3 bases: TGTGCCAGCAGCCAAGACGACTCTAACTATGGCTACACCTTC. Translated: CASSQDDSNYGYTF.